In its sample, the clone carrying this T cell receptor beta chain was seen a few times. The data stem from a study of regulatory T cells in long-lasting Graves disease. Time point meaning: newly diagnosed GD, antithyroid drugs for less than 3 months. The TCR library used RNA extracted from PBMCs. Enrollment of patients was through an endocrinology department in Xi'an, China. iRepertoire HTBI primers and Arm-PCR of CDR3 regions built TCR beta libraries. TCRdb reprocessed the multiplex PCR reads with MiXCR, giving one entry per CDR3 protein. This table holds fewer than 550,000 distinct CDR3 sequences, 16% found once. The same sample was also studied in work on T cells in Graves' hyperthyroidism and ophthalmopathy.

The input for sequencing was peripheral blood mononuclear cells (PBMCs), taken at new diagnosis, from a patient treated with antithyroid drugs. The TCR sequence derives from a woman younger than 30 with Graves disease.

In nucleotides, the CDR3 is TGTGCCAGCAGAGGTGGCCGCACAGATACGCAGTATTTT. Translated: CASRGGRTDTQYF. The V gene is TRBV6-2 or TRBV6-3, the J gene TRBJ2-3; no definite D call. V was shortened by 6 bases and J by 1 base, with 8 bases between the two germline ends. Germline CDR1 and CDR2: MNHEY and SVGEGT. The CDR3 has 13 amino acids.